A selection of T cell receptor beta chains follows, all from one sample in a study of cytomegalovirus exposure and HLA in healthy donors. Only in-frame clones appear in the TCRdb table, and some are missing; sequencing was by immunoSEQ multiplex PCR. The profile shows roughly 100,000 clones, just under 95% of them singletons. The sequencing input was PBMCs. These TCRs come from a woman between 18 and 29 years old in good health and CMV-seronegative. Each CDR3 is given with its conserved first and last residue. Fields, in order: J gene, clone size, V gene, D gene, CDR3 DNA, CDR3 protein. The D gene is left open where the match is weak. Clone size is not always given. Where it is, it says once, few, many or a class for expanded clones.

TRBJ2-1 once TRBV19 TRBD2 TGTGCCAGTAGTACCCGACTAGCGGGAGTCTTCTATGAGCAGTTCTTC CASSTRLAGVFYEQFF
TRBJ1-6 NA TRBV7-9 TRBD1 TGTGCCAGCAGCTCCCGGGACAGGGATAATTCACCCCTCCACTTT CASSSRDRDNSPLHF
TRBJ2-1 NA TRBV27 NA TGTGCCAGCAGTTACCAGGGTCGCAATGAGCAGTTCTTC CASSYQGRNEQFF
TRBJ2-1 once TRBV27 NA TGTGCCAGCAGTTACCAGTCCCAATTCAATGAGCAGTTCTTC CASSYQSQFNEQFF
TRBJ1-1 NA TRBV5-1 NA TGCGCCAGCAGACCCCGACAGACGTTGAACACTGAAGCTTTCTTT CASRPRQTLNTEAFF
TRBJ1-6 NA TRBV5-8 NA TGTGCCAGCAGCCCCGATGGGGGGAAGGGATCACCCCTCCACTTT CASSPDGGKGSPLHF
TRBJ1-5 NA TRBV2 TRBD1 TGTGCCAGCAGCGGGACAGGGGGCGGCAATCAGCCCCAGCATTTT CASSGTGGGNQPQHF
TRBJ2-1 NA TRBV5-5 NA TGTGCCAGCAGCGTACTCCATGGGGGCCTGGGTGAGCAGTTCTTC CASSVLHGGLGEQFF
TRBJ2-7 NA TRBV7-2 NA TGTGCCAGCAGCCAGGGGCTAGCCTCCTACGAGCAGTACTTC CASSQGLASYEQYF
TRBJ1-5 once TRBV29-1 NA TGCAGCGTTGAAGTCGGGGGCAATCAGCCCCAGCATTTT CSVEVGGNQPQHF
TRBJ2-3 NA TRBV6-6 NA TGTGCCACTTCCGAGGCTAGCGTGTACACAGATACGCAGTATTTT CATSEASVYTDTQYF
TRBJ2-1 NA TRBV11-2 NA TGTGCCAGCAGCTTTTTTCGGGGGTGGGATGAGCAGTTCTTC CASSFFRGWDEQFF
TRBJ1-4 NA TRBV7-7 TRBD1 TGTGCTAGCAGCTTATCAGGACAGGGGAAACTGTTTTTT CASSLSGQGKLFF
TRBJ2-7 NA TRBV19 NA TGTGCCAGTAGTTCGGCAGGGCACTACGAGCAGTACTTC CASSSAGHYEQYF
TRBJ1-4 NA TRBV7-4 NA TGTGCCAGCAGCTTACCTGGCGCCACACAGGGATTCGTGGAAAAACTGTTTTTT CASSLPGATQGFVEKLFF
TRBJ2-1 NA TRBV18 NA TGTGCCAGCTCACCAATTGGGCAGAATAACAATGAGCAGTTCTTC CASSPIGQNNNEQFF
TRBJ2-7 NA TRBV9 NA TGTGCCAGCAGCGTAGACACCCCCTACGAGCAGTACTTC CASSVDTPYEQYF
TRBJ1-1 NA TRBV5-1 NA TGCGCCAGCAGTCCAGGGAATCTGGGGACTGAAGCTTTCTTT CASSPGNLGTEAFF
TRBJ2-3 NA TRBV19 TRBD1 TGTGCCAGTAGTATCGGGACAGGGGACACGGGTACGCAGTATTTT CASSIGTGDTGTQYF
TRBJ2-1 NA TRBV13 TRBD1 TGTGCCAGCAGCCAACAACGCGACAGGGTTGCGGGCGATGAGCAGTTCTTC CASSQQRDRVAGDEQFF
TRBJ2-7 NA TRBV6-1 TRBD2 TGTGCCAGCAGTGAAAGACTAGCGGGGGCCTACGAGCAGTACTTC CASSERLAGAYEQYF
TRBJ1-1 NA TRBV27 NA TGTGCCAGCAGTTTGGGCTCGAACACTGAAGCTTTCTTT CASSLGSNTEAFF
TRBJ1-1 NA TRBV6-1 NA TGTGCCAGCAGTGAAGCGCGGGGGCGGAACACTGAAGCTTTCTTT CASSEARGRNTEAFF
TRBJ2-1 NA TRBV5-8 TRBD1 TGTGCCAGCAGCCCCTATTTGTCCAGGGGGAATGAGCAGTTCTTC CASSPYLSRGNEQFF